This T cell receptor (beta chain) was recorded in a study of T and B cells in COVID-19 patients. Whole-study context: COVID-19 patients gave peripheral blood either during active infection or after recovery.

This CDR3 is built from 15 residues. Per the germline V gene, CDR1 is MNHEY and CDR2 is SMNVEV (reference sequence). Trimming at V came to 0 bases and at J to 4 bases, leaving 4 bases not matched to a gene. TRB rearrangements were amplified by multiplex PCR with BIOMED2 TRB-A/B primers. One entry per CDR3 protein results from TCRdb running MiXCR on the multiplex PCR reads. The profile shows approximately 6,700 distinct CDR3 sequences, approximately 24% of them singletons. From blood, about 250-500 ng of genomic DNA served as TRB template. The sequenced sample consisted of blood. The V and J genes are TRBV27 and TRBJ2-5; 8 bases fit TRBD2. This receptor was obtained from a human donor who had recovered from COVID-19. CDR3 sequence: CASSLSRGGRETQYF. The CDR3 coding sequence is TGTGCCAGCAGTTTATCTCGCGGGGGGCGAGAGACCCAGTACTTC.